A single sample gave rise to the 30 T cell receptor beta chains below, sequenced in a study of spatial heterogeneity in lung cancer. The sample's time point: sample taken at primary tumor resection. TCRdb re-called the 5' RACE reads through MiXCR, storing one row per CDR3 protein. The sample records tens of thousands of distinct CDR3 sequences, less than 15% being singletons. Sequencing was performed on PBMCs, taken at surgery. The receptor set was obtained from a male donor with early-stage non-small cell lung cancer.

A word on this clonotype: At one end the junction does not follow the germline gene, possibly because of a read error. The chain employs TRBV6-6 and TRBJ1-3; 10 bases are a match to TRBD1. Germline CDR1 and CDR2: MNHNY and SVGAGI (reference sequence). The CDR3 consists of 16 residues. CDR3 sequence reads: CASRARDRGSGNTIHF. The CDR3 DNA sequence: TGTGCCAGCAGAGCCCGGGACAGGGGCTCTGGAAACACCATACATTTT.

The CDR3 region is CASSLFNRGDEKLFF. CDR3 in DNA: TGTGCCAGCAGCTTATTCAACAGGGGGGATGAAAAACTGTTTTTT. The J gene is TRBJ1-4, the V gene TRBV7-9, with TRBD1 matching 8 bases. V was clipped by 2 bases and J by 6 bases; unmatched bases: 5. The CDR3 loop spans 15 amino acids. Germline V gene sequence: CDR1 SEHNR, CDR2 FQNEAQ (reference sequence).

This clonotype was seen only a few times. The CDR3, as DNA: TGTGCCAGCAGCCTACAGAGCGGGAGGTCCTACAATGAGCAGTTCTTC. Translation gives CASSLQSGRSYNEQFF. The chain is built from TRBV4-2 and TRBJ2-1; TRBD2 aligns across 9 bases. The CDR3 length is 16 residues. The V gene's germline CDR1 is LGHNA and CDR2 YNFKEQ. Trimming took 4 bases from V and 1 from J; bases not matched to a gene: 5.

This clonotype was picked up one time. CDR3 amino acids: CASSLTGGLLTDTQYF. The DNA for the CDR3 is TGTGCCAGCAGCTTGACGGGAGGGTTACTCACAGATACGCAGTATTTT. V is TRBV7-2 and J is TRBJ2-3; 8 bases fit TRBD2. The CDR3 has 16 residues. V was pared by 3 bases and J by 2 bases, with 7 bases of the junction left unmatched. The germline CDR1 and CDR2 sequences are SGHTA and FQGNSA.

The chain couples TRBV6-2 or TRBV6-3 to TRBJ2-6; weak D call: TRBD1 (6 bases). The CDR3 is made up of 15 amino acids. Germline lookup yields CDR1 MNHEY and CDR2 SVGEGT. V lost 7 bases to trimming and J lost 1 base, with 11 bases between them. The CDR3 nucleotides are TGTGCCAGCACCGTGGGGGCGTCTGGGGCCAACGTCCTGACTTTC. Its protein is CASTVGASGANVLTF.

This clonotype was seen a few times. At one boundary the junction diverges from the germline segment, which might be a read error. This chain links TRBV7-7 with TRBJ2-5, with D perhaps matching TRBD2 (5 bases). The CDR3 has 12 amino acids. CDR1 is SSHAT, CDR2 FNYEAQ, per germline (reference sequence). CDR3: CASSFEGGTQYF. The CDR3 DNA is TGTGCTAGCAGCTTTGAGGGTGGGACCCAGTACTTC.

The sample holds many counts of this clonotype. This chain links TRBV4-3 with TRBJ2-7; a possible D gene is TRBD1 (5 bases). Germline CDR1 reads LGHNA; CDR2 reads YSLEER. The V end lost 0 bases, the J end lost 5 bases, and 23 bases lay between the germline ends. The CDR3 runs to 18 residues. The CDR3 region is CASSQDFFQGAEVHEQYF. In DNA form, the CDR3 reads TGCGCCAGCAGCCAAGATTTTTTTCAAGGGGCAGAGGTTCACGAGCAGTACTTC.

CDR3 DNA: TGCAGTGCTAATGGACAGCATTCCTACGAGCAGTACTTC. Residues: CSANGQHSYEQYF. This rearrangement joins TRBV20-1 to TRBJ2-7; D is perhaps TRBD1 (6 bases). This CDR3 is 13 amino acids long. Germline CDR1 DFQATT, CDR2 SNEGSKA (reference sequence). V dropped 4 bases and J dropped 1 base, with 11 bases sitting between them.

This clonotype was found a few times. The V and J genes are TRBV5-5 and TRBJ2-7; D possibly corresponds to TRBD1 (5 bases). Germline V gives CDR1 SGHKS, CDR2 YYEKEE (reference sequence). CDR3 length: 15 amino acids. Trimming removed 2 bases from V and 2 bases from J, with 14 bases in between. This CDR3 is CASSLVGATTYEQYF. The CDR3 DNA sequence: TGTGCCAGCAGCTTAGTAGGGGCGACAACCTACGAGCAGTACTTC. Full variable domain (missing parts from reference TRBV5-5 and TRBJ2-7): DAGVTQSPTHLIKTRGQQVTLRCSPISGHKSVSWYQQVLGQGPQFIFQYYEKEERGRGNFPDRFSARQFPNYSSELNVNALLLGDSALYLCASSLVGATTYEQYFGPGTRLTVT.

This clonotype was seen a few times. The rearrangement uses TRBV7-9 and TRBJ1-1; D ambiguous. In germline, CDR1 is SEHNR, CDR2 FQNEAQ (reference sequence). Deletions cut 10 bases from V and 1 base from J, with 13 bases between. The CDR3 extends over 13 amino acids. Written as DNA, the CDR3 is TGTGCCACCCTACGGGAATCGAACACTGAAGCTTTCTTT. Translation: CATLRESNTEAFF.

The chain uses TRBV18 and TRBJ2-7; D remains ambiguous. The CDR3 totals 12 residues. Trimming took off 3 bases at V and 2 bases at J, with 5 bases between the two ends. Germline V CDR1 and CDR2: KGHSH, LQKENI. CDR3 sequence: CASSPLTYEQYF. DNA of the CDR3: TGTGCCAGCTCACCCCTTACCTACGAGCAGTACTTC. The full variable domain, completed using reference TRBV18 and TRBJ2-7, is NAGVMQNPRHLVRRRGQEARLRCSPMKGHSHVYWYRQLPEEGLKFMVYLQKENIIDESGMPKERFSAEFPKEGPSILRIQQVVRGDSAAYFCASSPLTYEQYFGPGTRLTVT.

This clonotype was seen more than once but under ten times. The rearrangement links TRBV7-2 to TRBJ1-1; possible D gene TRBD1, 5 bases. V was clipped by 1 base and J by 1 base, with 13 bases between them. Germline V gives CDR1 SGHTA, CDR2 FQGNSA. This CDR3 is 16 amino acids long. The CDR3 is CASSLGPGVSNTEAFF. CDR3 in DNA: TGTGCCAGCAGCTTAGGTCCGGGGGTCTCGAACACTGAAGCTTTCTTT.

In this sample, this clonotype turned up a few times. The V and J genes are TRBV20-1 and TRBJ2-3, with 11 nucleotides matching TRBD2. The CDR3 spans 16 residues. Unmatched junction bases numbered 5, after V lost 1 base and J lost 2 bases. Looked up from germline, CDR1 is DFQATT and CDR2 is SNEGSKA (reference sequence). The CDR3 DNA is TGCAGTGCTAGAGGACTAGCGGGAACCACCACAGATACGCAGTATTTT. Residues: CSARGLAGTTTDTQYF.

The gene calls are TRBV20-1 and TRBJ2-3; the D gene is possibly TRBD1 (6 bases). V was trimmed by 6 bases and J by 0 bases, leaving 13 bases between them. CDR1 and CDR2 from the germline V gene are DFQATT and SNEGSKA (reference sequence). The CDR3 totals 14 residues. CDR3 sequence: CSARDKPSTDTQYF. The CDR3 coding sequence is TGCAGTGCAAGGGACAAGCCTAGCACAGATACGCAGTATTTT.

This clonotype showed up just a few times. The chain has TRBV5-1 and TRBJ2-7; D may be TRBD2 (6 bases). The CDR3 totals 14 residues. Germline lookup yields CDR1 SGHRS and CDR2 YFSETQ. V was cut by 3 bases and J by 0 bases, with 10 bases left in between. The CDR3 region is CASSSFGGSYEQYF. CDR3 nucleotide sequence: TGCGCCAGCAGCTCGTTCGGGGGCTCCTACGAGCAGTACTTC.

This clonotype has a handful of counts. The chain joins TRBV3-1 to TRBJ2-3; 12 nucleotides agree with TRBD2. The ends lost 6 bases at V and 2 bases at J; junction bases unmatched: 6. This CDR3 contains 16 residues. Germline CDR1 is LGHDT and CDR2 is YNNKEL (reference sequence). CDR3 loop: CASSRLAGEITDTQYF. CDR3 in DNA: TGTGCCAGCAGTCGACTAGCGGGGGAAATCACAGATACGCAGTATTTT.

This chain joins TRBV20-1 and TRBJ2-7; no firm D call. Trimming removed 0 bases at V and 4 bases at J, with 4 bases between. The V gene's germline CDR1 is DFQATT and CDR2 SNEGSKA (reference sequence). This CDR3 spans 11 amino acids. The CDR3 coding sequence is TGCAGTGCTAGAGAACTTTACGAGCAGTACTTC. This encodes CSARELYEQYF.

V is TRBV4-3 and J is TRBJ2-3, with 10 positions matching TRBD2. CDR3 length: 17 residues. In germline, CDR1 is LGHNA, CDR2 YSLEER. Losses at the gene ends were 0 bases for V and 4 bases for J; bases not matched to a gene: 7. CDR3 DNA sequence: TGCGCCAGCAGCCAAGATAGAGCGGGAGGGCCTGCAGATACGCAGTATTTT. Its translation: CASSQDRAGGPADTQYF.

The rearrangement joins TRBV24-1 to TRBJ2-5, with a tentative D call TRBD2 (6 bases). V dropped 4 bases and J dropped 2 bases, with 19 bases sitting between them. This CDR3 region has 17 residues. Germline V gives CDR1 KGHDR, CDR2 SFDVKD. Written as DNA, the CDR3 is TGTGCCACCAGTGAACCTGGACGGTTAGGGACTCAAGAGACCCAGTACTTC. It codes for CATSEPGRLGTQETQYF.

V gene TRBV7-3 combines with J gene TRBJ2-2; no definite D call. The V end lost 5 bases, the J end lost 7 bases, and 11 bases lay between the germline ends. The CDR3 covers 13 residues. In germline, CDR1 is SGHTA, CDR2 FQGTGA. CDR3 sequence reads: CASSQDPSGELFF. The CDR3 nucleotides are TGTGCCAGCAGCCAGGACCCTAGCGGGGAGCTGTTTTTT.

The V gene is TRBV20-1, the J gene TRBJ2-5; D is possibly TRBD1 (6 bases). The CDR3 runs 13 residues. V dropped 1 base and J dropped 1 base, with 7 bases sitting between them. Germline CDR1 is DFQATT and CDR2 is SNEGSKA (reference sequence). In DNA form, the CDR3 reads TGCAGTGCTAGAGGCAGGGGCCAAGAGACCCAGTACTTC. It specifies CSARGRGQETQYF.

This chain links TRBV21-1 with TRBJ2-1; the table's D call, TRBD2, was not checked against the DNA. TRBV21-1 has pseudogene status. CDR3 length equals 18 residues. The DNA of the CDR3 is TGTGCCAGCAGCAAAGTTCCTAGCGGGGGGCCACGATACAATGAGCAGTTCTTC. Its translation: CASSKVPSGGPRYNEQFF.

This chain connects TRBV12-3 or TRBV12-4 to TRBJ2-7; TRBD2 aligns across 11 bases. V dropped 6 bases and J dropped 3; count of bases not matched to a gene: 7. CDR3 length: 15 amino acids. The CDR3 is CASSSGLAAIYEQYF. DNA of the CDR3: TGTGCCAGCAGCTCGGGACTAGCGGCTATCTACGAGCAGTACTTC.

Only a few counts were recorded for this clonotype. The chain carries TRBV20-1 and TRBJ2-1; TRBD2 agrees at 10 bases. Trimming cost V 1 base and J 9 bases; bases outside gene matches: 3. Germline CDR1 and CDR2: DFQATT and SNEGSKA (reference sequence). The length of the CDR3 is 13 residues. CDR3 DNA: TGCAGTGCTAGAGTAACTAGCGGGATTGAGCAGTTCTTC. Amino acid sequence: CSARVTSGIEQFF.

As regards this clonotype: A much bigger clone sits one base away, suggesting this may be a read error. This chain joins TRBV5-1 and TRBJ2-5, with a tentative D call TRBD1 (6 bases). CDR3 length: 13 amino acids. CDR1 SGHRS and CDR2 YFSETQ come from the germline V gene. The CDR3 bases are TGCGCCAGCAAGAACAGGGAAGCAGAGGCCCAGTACTTC. This gives the protein CASKNREAEAQYF.

The chain uses TRBV7-9 and TRBJ2-7, with D perhaps matching TRBD2 (6 bases). The germline V and J ends were trimmed by 3 bases and 6 bases, with 9 bases remaining between them. There are 12 residues in the CDR3. Germline loops: CDR1 SEHNR, CDR2 FQNEAQ (reference sequence). The CDR3 DNA is TGTGCCAGCAGCTTGGGACTTGTCGAGCAGTACTTC. Its translation: CASSLGLVEQYF.

The CDR3 DNA reads TGTGCCAGCAGCTTGGCGGAGGGTCAGGGCAGCACCGGGGAGCTGTTTTTT. It codes for CASSLAEGQGSTGELFF. The chain carries TRBV5-4 and TRBJ2-2, with D possibly matching TRBD2 (6 bases). V lost 0 bases to trimming and J lost 4 bases, with 16 bases between them. CDR1 and CDR2 (germline): SGHNT, YYREEE (reference sequence). This CDR3 is 17 amino acids long.

This clonotype was seen repeatedly, ten times or more. The V gene is TRBV28, the J gene TRBJ2-2; D may be TRBD1 (5 bases). Germline V gives CDR1 MDHEN, CDR2 SYDVKM. CDR3 length equals 15 residues. The V end lost 4 bases, the J end lost 4 bases, and 13 bases lay between the germline ends. The CDR3, as DNA: TGTGCCAGCAGTTCCTCAAGGGGCGGCACCGGGGAGCTGTTTTTT. It encodes CASSSSRGGTGELFF.

This clonotype appeared a few times. J is TRBJ2-1 and V is TRBV7-9, with 9 bases identical to TRBD1. The V segment lost 2 bases and the J segment 7 bases; nucleotides outside the gene matches: 6. This CDR3 contains 15 residues. Per the germline V gene, CDR1 is SEHNR and CDR2 is FQNEAQ (reference sequence). CDR3 amino acids: CASSLLGQGRNEQFF. The DNA of the CDR3 is TGTGCCAGCAGCTTACTCGGACAGGGGAGGAATGAGCAGTTCTTC. The full variable domain, rest sourced from reference TRBV7-9 and TRBJ2-1, is DTGVSQNPRHKITKRGQNVTFRCDPISEHNRLYWYRQTLGQGPEFLTYFQNEAQLEKSRLLSDRFSAERPKGSFSTLEIQRTEQGDSAMYLCASSLLGQGRNEQFFGPGTRLTVL.

This clonotype was seen ten or more times. J is TRBJ2-2 and V is TRBV14; no clear D gene. CDR1 and CDR2 (germline): SGHDN, FVKESK. V shed 4 bases and J shed 3 bases, with 18 bases lying between them. The CDR3 runs 17 residues. This CDR3 reads CASSPKIRLTYTGELFF. The CDR3, as DNA: TGTGCCAGCAGCCCAAAAATCCGGCTAACCTACACCGGGGAGCTGTTTTTT.